This TCR beta chain came from a study of T cells after posttransplantation cyclophosphamide. TCRdb's copy holds only in-frame clones and misses some; the assay was immunoSEQ multiplex PCR. Sampling found more than 20,000 clones, none seen once. J lost 4 bases, V lost 6 bases, and 5 bases had no gene match. Germline assignment: CDR1 SEHNR and CDR2 FQNEAQ (reference sequence). This CDR3 spans 14 amino acids. This clone was counted many times. The TCR sequence derives from a man aged 50-59 years in good health, CMV-negative, and a related stem cell transplant donor. The source material was PBMCs. This chain links TRBV7-9 with TRBJ2-2; 7 bases align to TRBD1. CDR3 sequence: CASRKQGSTGELFF. The CDR3 region has the DNA TGTGCCAGCAGGAAACAGGGGAGCACCGGGGAGCTGTTTTTT.